Reported below is one T cell receptor beta chain. The antigen is not known. Amplification used 60 Vbeta primers and 13 Jbeta primers. Measured with immunoSEQ multiplex PCR; TCRdb has only the in-frame clones, and not every one. The repertoire has approximately 100,000 clones, roughly three quarters of them found once; the top ten carry more than 1.5%. The sample comes from a study of cytomegalovirus exposure and HLA in healthy donors. Study results and caveats: A likely sequencing artifact accounted for one observed cluster of highly shared sequence variants. For most TCR beta V segments, an earlier analysis put the productive rate at about 87% or about 30% of the time.

Germline CDR1 is LNHDA and CDR2 is SQIVND (reference sequence). V was clipped by 6 bases and J by 6 bases; unmatched bases: 11. The CDR3 has 16 amino acids. This clonotype originated in a woman aged 40-49 years in good health and CMV-seronegative. This chain connects TRBV19 to TRBJ1-5; 10 nucleotides match TRBD1. The sequenced sample consisted of PBMCs. CDR3 sequence: CASRTKGQGRGQPQHF. As DNA, the CDR3 is TGTGCCAGTAGAACAAAGGGACAGGGGAGGGGTCAGCCCCAGCATTTT.